Sequencing of this TCR beta chain was carried out in a study of T cells expressing NK-cell markers (dated by TCRdb to about 2020). Looking at the study overall: In sorted CD3+CD56+NKG2C+, CD3+CD56+NKG2C- and CD3+CD56-NKG2C+ T-cell subsets from several donors, TCR beta-chain repertoires were profiled. Among the eight sequenced donors, seven were HCMV-seropositive and one was HCMV-seronegative. All eight donors whose samples were sequenced were randomly selected healthy volunteers, three of them men and five women. Libraries were sequenced as 2 x 150 bp reads on Illumina HiSeq 2000/2500, MiSeq or NextSeq. General study outcomes and caveats: In roughly 6 donors, the dominant CD3+CD56+NKG2C+ clonotypes ranked among the top 10 CD8+ clonotypes, making up about 1.0-7.5% of CD8+ T cells. Those dominant clonotypes were again the most abundant among CD3+CD56-NKG2C+ cells in a few donors, at about 28.3-60.1%. Whether the expanded NKG2C-expressing T cell clones were specific for HCMV antigens was left unclear.

HCMV serostatus was determined by detecting HCMV-specific IgG in serum with a commercial ELISA kit. Ficoll density gradient centrifugation was used to isolate peripheral blood mononuclear cells from blood. The germline V gene (reference sequence) sets CDR1 to SEHNR and CDR2 to FQNEAQ. The CDR3 spans 17 residues, from the cysteine through the phenylalanine. The DNA is unrecorded. TCRdb records Illumina HiSeq 2000 as the sequencer. The TCR beta cDNA libraries were made using 5'RACE template switching, a step that added both a universal primer site and unique molecular identifiers. Priming for cDNA synthesis came from the TCR beta constant segment, and two successive PCR amplification steps followed. Concerning the study's data processing: MIGEC was used to demultiplex reads and group the reads by UMI, and MiTCR was used to assemble and quantify clonotypes. Only TCR cDNA sequences supported by at least two reads were kept to exclude erroneous sequences. The tcR package was used for downstream repertoire analysis, and clonotypes were matched between fractions using CDR3 nucleotide sequence together with V segment. VDJmatch was used to annotate antigen specificity against VDJdb, with one amino acid substitution in CDR3 permitted. TCRdb reprocessed the reads, so every CDR3 protein sequence counts as one entry and DNA is not shown. These V and J calls rely on TCRdb rather than the paper's analysis. The sample's table covers a few hundred thousand distinct CDR3 sequences. The ten most abundant clones make up 4% to 6.5% of the sample.

A note on this clonotype: The specificity of this receptor is unknown.

The sample taken for sequencing was blood T cells: a sorted CD56 or NKG2C T cell subset, CD4+ or CD8+ T cells, or bulk PBMC T cells (not recorded which). This sequence uses TRBV7-9 and TRBJ2-6. The clonotype comes from a man aged 18-69 years in good health. CDR3 region: CASSLAGGSSGANVLTF.